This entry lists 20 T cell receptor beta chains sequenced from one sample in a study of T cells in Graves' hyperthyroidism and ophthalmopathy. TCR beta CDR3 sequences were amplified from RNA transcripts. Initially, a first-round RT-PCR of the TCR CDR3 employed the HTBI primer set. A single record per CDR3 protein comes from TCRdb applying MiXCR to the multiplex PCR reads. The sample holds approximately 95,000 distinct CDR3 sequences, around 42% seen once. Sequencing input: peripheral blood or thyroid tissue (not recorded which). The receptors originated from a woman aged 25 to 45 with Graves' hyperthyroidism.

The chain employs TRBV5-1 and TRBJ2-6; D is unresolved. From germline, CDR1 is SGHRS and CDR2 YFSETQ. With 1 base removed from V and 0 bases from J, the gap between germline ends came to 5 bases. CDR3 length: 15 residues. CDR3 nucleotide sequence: TGCGCCAGCAGCTTGACGGGCTCTGGGGCCAACGTCCTGACTTTC. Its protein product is CASSLTGSGANVLTF.

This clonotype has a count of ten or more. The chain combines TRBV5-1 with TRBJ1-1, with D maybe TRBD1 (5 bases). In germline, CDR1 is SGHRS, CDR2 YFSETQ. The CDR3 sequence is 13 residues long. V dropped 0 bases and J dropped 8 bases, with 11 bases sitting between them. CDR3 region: CASSLDRPLEAFF. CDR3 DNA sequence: TGCGCCAGCAGCTTGGACAGGCCACTCGAAGCTTTCTTT.

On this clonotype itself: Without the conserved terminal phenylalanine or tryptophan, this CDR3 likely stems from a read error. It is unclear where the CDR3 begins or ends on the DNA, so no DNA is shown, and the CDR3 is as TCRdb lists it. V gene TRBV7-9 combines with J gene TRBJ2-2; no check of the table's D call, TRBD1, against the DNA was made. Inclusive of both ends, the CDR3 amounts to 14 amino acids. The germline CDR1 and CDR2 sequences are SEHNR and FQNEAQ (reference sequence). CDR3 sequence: CASSPRGNTGELLC.

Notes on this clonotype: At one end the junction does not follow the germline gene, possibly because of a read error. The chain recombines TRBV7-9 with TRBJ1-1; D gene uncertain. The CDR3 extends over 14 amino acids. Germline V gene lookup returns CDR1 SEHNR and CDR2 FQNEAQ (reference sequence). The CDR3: CASSLSWKGTEALF. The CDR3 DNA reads TGTGCCAGCAGCCTCAGTTGGAAAGGCACTGAAGCTCTCTTT.

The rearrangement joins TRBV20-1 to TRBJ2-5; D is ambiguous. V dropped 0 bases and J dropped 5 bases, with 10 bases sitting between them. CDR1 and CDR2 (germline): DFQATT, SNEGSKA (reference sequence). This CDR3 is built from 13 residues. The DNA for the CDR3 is TGCAGTGCTAGAGATAGCCCCTTGGAGACCCAGTACTTC. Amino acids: CSARDSPLETQYF.

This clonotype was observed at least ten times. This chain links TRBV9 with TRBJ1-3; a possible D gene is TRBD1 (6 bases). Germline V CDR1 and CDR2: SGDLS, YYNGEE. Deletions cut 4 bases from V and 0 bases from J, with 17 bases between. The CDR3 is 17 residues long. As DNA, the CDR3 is TGTGCCAGCAGCCCTCAAGACAGGCGCGCCTCTGGAAACACCATATATTTT. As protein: CASSPQDRRASGNTIYF. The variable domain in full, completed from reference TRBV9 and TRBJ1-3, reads DSGVTQTPKHLITATGQRVTLRCSPRSGDLSVYWYQQSLDQGLQFLIQYYNGEERAKGNILERFSAQQFPDLHSELNLSSLELGDSALYFCASSPQDRRASGNTIYFGEGSWLTVV.

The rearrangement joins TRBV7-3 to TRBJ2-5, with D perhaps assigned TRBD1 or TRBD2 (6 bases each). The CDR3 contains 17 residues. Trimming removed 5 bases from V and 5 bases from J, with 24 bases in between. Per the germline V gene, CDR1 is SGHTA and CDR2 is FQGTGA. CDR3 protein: CASSQDVGGHTGETQYF. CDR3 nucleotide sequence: TGTGCCAGCAGCCAAGACGTCGGGGGCCACACCGGGGAGACCCAGTACTTC.

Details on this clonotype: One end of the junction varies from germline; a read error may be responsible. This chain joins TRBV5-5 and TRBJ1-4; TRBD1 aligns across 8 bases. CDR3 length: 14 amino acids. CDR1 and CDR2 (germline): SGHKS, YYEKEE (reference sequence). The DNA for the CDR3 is TGTGCCAGCAGATTGGACAGGGCTTCTGGAAAACTGTTTTTT. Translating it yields CASRLDRASGKLFF.

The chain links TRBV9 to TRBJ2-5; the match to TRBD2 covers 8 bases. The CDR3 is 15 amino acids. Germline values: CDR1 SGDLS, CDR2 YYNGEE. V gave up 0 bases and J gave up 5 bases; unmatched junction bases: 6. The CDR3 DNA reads TGTGCCAGCAGCGTAGGGACTAGCAGGATGGAGACCCAGTACTTC. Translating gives CASSVGTSRMETQYF.

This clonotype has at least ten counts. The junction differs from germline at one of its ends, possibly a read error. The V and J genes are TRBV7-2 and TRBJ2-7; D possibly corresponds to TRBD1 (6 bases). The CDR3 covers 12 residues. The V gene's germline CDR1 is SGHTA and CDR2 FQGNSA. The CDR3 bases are TGTGCCAGCAGCTTAGCCTGGGACACCGCTTTCTTC. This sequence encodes CASSLAWDTAFF.

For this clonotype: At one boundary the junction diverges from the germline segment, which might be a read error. The CDR3 nucleotides read TGTGCCAGCAGCCTCCCCCCGGGACAGGCGAACACCGGGGAGTTGTTTTTT. Its protein product is CASSLPPGQANTGELFF. The chain has TRBV7-9 and TRBJ2-2, with 8 positions matching TRBD1. The CDR3 contains 17 residues. CDR1 is SEHNR and CDR2 is FQNEAQ in the germline V gene (reference sequence).

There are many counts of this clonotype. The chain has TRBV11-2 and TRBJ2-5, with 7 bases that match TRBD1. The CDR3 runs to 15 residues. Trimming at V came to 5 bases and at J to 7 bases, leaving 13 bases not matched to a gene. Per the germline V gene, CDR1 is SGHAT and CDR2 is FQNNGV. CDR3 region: CASSRIRGQDRTQYF. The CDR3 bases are TGTGCCAGCAGCCGAATCAGAGGACAGGACCGGACCCAGTACTTC.

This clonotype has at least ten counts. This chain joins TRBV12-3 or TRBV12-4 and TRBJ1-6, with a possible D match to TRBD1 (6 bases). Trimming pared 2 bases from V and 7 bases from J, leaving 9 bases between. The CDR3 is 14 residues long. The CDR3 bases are TGTGCCAGCAGTTTAACAGGGAGAAATTCACCCCTCCACTTT. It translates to CASSLTGRNSPLHF.

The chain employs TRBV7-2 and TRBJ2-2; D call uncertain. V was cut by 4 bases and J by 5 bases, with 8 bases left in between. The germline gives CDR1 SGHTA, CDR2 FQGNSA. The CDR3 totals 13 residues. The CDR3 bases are TGTGCCAGCAGCTGGACCGTAACCGGGGAGCTGTTTTTT. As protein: CASSWTVTGELFF.

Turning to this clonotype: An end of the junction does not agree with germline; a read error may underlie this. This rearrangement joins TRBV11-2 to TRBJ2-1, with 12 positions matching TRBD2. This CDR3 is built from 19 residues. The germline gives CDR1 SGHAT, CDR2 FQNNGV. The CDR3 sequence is CASSQAPSGRAGVIYEQFF. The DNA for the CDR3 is TGCGCCAGCAGCCAAGCCCCTAGCGGGAGGGCCGGTGTTATTTATGAGCAGTTCTTC.

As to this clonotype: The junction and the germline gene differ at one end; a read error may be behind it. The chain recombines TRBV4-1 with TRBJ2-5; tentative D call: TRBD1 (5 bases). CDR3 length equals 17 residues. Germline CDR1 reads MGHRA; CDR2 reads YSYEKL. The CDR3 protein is CASSQEGANPRGETQYF. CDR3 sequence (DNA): TGTGCCAGCAGCCAAGAAGGGGCTAATCCAAGGGGAGAGACCCAGTACTTC.

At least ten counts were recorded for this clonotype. CDR3 nucleotide sequence: TGTGCCAGCAGCTTAGTCGGTGGAGCGTCCACAGATACGCAGTATTTT. Its protein is CASSLVGGASTDTQYF. This chain links TRBV7-8 with TRBJ2-3; D ambiguous. Per germline, CDR1 SGHVS and CDR2 FQNEAQ. Trimming removed 1 base at V and 2 bases at J, with 13 bases between. The CDR3 sequence is 16 residues long.

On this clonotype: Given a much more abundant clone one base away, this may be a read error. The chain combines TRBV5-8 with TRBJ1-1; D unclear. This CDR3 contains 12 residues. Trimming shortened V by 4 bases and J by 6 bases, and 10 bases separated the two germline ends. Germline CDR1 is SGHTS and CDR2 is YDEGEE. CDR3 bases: TGTGCCAGCAGCCCCTACCGGGCTGAAGCTTTCTTT. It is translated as CASSPYRAEAFF.

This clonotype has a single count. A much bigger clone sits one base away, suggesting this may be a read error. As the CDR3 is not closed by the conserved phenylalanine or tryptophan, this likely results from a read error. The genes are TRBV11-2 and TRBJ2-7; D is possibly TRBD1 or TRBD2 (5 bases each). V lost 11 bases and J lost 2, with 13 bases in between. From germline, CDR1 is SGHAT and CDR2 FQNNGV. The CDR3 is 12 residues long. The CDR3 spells CACRDQAYEQYL. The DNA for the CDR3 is TGTGCCTGCCGGGACCAAGCCTACGAGCAGTACTTG.

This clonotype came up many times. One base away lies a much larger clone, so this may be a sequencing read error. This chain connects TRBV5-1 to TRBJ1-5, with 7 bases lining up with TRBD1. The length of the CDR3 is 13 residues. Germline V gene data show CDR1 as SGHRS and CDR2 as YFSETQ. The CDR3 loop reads CASSETGHQPQRF. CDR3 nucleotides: TGCGCCAGCAGCGAGACAGGGCATCAGCCCCAGCGTTTT.